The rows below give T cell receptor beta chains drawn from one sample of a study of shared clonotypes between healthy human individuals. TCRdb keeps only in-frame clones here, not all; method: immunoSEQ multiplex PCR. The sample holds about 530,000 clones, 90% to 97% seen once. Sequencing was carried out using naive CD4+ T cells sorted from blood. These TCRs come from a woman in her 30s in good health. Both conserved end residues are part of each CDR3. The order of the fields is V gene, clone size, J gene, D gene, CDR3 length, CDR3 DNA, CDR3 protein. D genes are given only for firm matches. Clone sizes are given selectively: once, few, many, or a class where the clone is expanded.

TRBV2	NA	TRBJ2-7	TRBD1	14	TGTGCCAGCAGTGAACGGGACAGGGTCTACGAGCAGTACTTC	CASSERDRVYEQYF
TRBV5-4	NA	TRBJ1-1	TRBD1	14	TGTGCCAGCAGCTACGGGACAGTGAACACTGAAGCTTTCTTT	CASSYGTVNTEAFF
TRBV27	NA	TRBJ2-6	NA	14	TGTGCCAGCAGTTTTTTGTCTGGGGCCAACGTCCTGACTTTC	CASSFLSGANVLTF
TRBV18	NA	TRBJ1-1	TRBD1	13	TGTGCCAGCTCGACTGGACAGGACACTGAAGCTTTCTTT	CASSTGQDTEAFF
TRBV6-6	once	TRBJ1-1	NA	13	TGTGCCAGCAGTTACGGGGGAAGCACTGAAGCTTTCTTT	CASSYGGSTEAFF
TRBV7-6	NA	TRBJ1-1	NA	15	TGTGCCAGCAGCCCCCTGGCGCTTAAGGGCACTGAAGCTTTCTTT	CASSPLALKGTEAFF
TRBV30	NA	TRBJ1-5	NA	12	TGTGCCTGGAGCCCCCCCAATCAGCCCCAGCATTTT	CAWSPPNQPQHF
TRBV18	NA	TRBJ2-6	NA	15	TGTGCCAGCTCACCGCAGGGTACTGGGGCCAACGTCCTGACTTTC	CASSPQGTGANVLTF
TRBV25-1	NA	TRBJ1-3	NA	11	TGTGCCAGCAGTTATGGAAACACCATATATTTT	CASSYGNTIYF
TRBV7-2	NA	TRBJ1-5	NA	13	TGTGCCAGCAGCTTAGTGGAGAATCAGCCCCAGCATTTT	CASSLVENQPQHF
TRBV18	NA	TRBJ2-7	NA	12	TGTGCCAGCTCACCAGCTTTCCAGGAGCAGTACTTC	CASSPAFQEQYF
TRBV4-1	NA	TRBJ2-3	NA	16	TGCGCCAGCAGCCAAGGGGCTAGCGCATTCACAGATACGCAGTATTTT	CASSQGASAFTDTQYF
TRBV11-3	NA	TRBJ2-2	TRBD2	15	TGTGCCAGCAGAATCGGGGGGGAATCGCCCGGGGAGCTGTTTTTT	CASRIGGESPGELFF
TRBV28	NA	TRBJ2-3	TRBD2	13	TGTGCCAGCAGACTAGCGGCCACAGATACGCAGTATTTT	CASRLAATDTQYF
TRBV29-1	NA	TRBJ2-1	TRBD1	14	TGCAGCGGCGGGGACAGGGGGATTGAAAATGAGCAGTTCTTC	CSGGDRGIENEQFF
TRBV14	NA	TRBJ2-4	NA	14	TGTGCCAGCAGCCAGACAGGAGGCTCTAACATTCAGTACTTC	CASSQTGGSNIQYF
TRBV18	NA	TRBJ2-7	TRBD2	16	TGTGCCAGCTCACCCGCCCGGACTAGCGGGGGGGTGGAGCAGTACTTC	CASSPARTSGGVEQYF
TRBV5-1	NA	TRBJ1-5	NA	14	TGCGCCAGCAGCTTGGAAGGGAGCAATCAGCCCCAGCATTTT	CASSLEGSNQPQHF